The entry below describes one TCR beta chain. The data originate from a study of early T cells in non-severe SARS-CoV-2 infection. TCRdb independently ran MiXCR on the 5' RACE reads; one entry per CDR3 protein. The sample has tens of thousands of distinct CDR3 sequences, 11% seen once. The CDR3 is made up of 13 amino acids. Germline values: CDR1 LGHDT, CDR2 YNNKEL (reference sequence). V lost 3 bases and J 4 bases, leaving 9 bases between the germline ends. The sequence was collected from an adult who was a healthcare worker with PCR-confirmed SARS-CoV-2 infection or an uninfected control (not recorded which). The V call is TRBV3-1, the J call TRBJ1-1, with D possibly TRBD1 on 5 matching bases. Sequencing was performed on whole blood, taken at baseline. DNA of the CDR3: TGTGCCAGCAGCCATCAGGGTGGCACTGAAGCTTTCTTT. Protein: CASSHQGGTEAFF.